This TCR beta chain was sequenced in a study of blood T cell repertoires in COVID-19. The data were produced by immunoSEQ multiplex PCR, yet TCRdb's version contains in-frame clones alone and is incomplete. The table has some 300,000 clones, around nine tenths seen once; the top ten hold less than 3.5%. This CDR3 spans 15 amino acids. The J segment lost 0 bases and the V segment lost 7 bases, leaving 9 bases of the junction unmatched. CDR1 is MDHEN, CDR2 SYDVKM, per germline. J is TRBJ2-7 and V is TRBV28, with TRBD2 matching over 7 bases. Source material: PBMCs or T cells enriched from blood (not recorded which). This receptor was taken from a woman aged 50 to 65 who had been exposed to COVID-19. CDR3 region: CASNHPSGASYEQYF. The DNA for the CDR3 is TGTGCCAGCAACCACCCAAGCGGGGCCTCCTACGAGCAGTACTTC.